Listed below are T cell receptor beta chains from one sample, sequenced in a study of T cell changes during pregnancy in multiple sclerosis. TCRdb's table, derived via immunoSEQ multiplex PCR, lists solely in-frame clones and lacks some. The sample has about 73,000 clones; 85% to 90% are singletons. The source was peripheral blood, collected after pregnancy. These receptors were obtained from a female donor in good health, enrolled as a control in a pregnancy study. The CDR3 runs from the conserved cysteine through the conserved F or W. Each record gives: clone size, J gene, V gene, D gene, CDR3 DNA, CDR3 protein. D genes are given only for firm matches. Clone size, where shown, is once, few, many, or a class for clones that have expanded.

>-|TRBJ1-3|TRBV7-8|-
TGTGCCACTGGAGGGTGGAAATCTGGAAACACCATATATTTT
CATGGWKSGNTIYF
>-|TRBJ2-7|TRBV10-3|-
TGTGCCATCAGCCTTCCAGGGGTAGACTCCTACGAGCAGTACTTC
CAISLPGVDSYEQYF
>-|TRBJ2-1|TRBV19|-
TGTGCCAGTAGTATAGCCCCCCCGACAGCCTACAATGAGCAGTTCTTC
CASSIAPPTAYNEQFF
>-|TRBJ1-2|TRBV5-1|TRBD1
TGCGCCAGCAGCGAGGTTCCCGATATACCCCCGGACAGGGTGGATGGCTACACCTTC
CASSEVPDIPPDRVDGYTF
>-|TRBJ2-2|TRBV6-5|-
TGTGCCAGCAGTTACTCCCCAGGTCCGAACACCGGGGAGCTGTTTTTT
CASSYSPGPNTGELFF
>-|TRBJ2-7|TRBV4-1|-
TGCGCCAGCAGCCAAGCTCCGGGGGATGACTACGAGCAGTACTTC
CASSQAPGDDYEQYF
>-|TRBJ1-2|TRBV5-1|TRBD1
TGCGCCAGCAGCTTGGGGACAGGGAACTATGGCTACACCTTC
CASSLGTGNYGYTF
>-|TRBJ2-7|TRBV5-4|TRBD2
TGTGCCAGCAGCTTGGCGGCTAGCGGGACCCTCGAGCAGTACTTC
CASSLAASGTLEQYF
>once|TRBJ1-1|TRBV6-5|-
TGTGCCAGCAGTAACCCCCAGGGCTTGGGGACTGAAGCTTTCTTT
CASSNPQGLGTEAFF
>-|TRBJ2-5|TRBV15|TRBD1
TGTGCCACCAGCAGGGCAGGGGGCCTGCAAGAGACCCAGTACTTC
CATSRAGGLQETQYF
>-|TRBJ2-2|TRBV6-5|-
TGTGCCAGCAGTTACTCGTACGGGGAGCTGTTTTTT
CASSYSYGELFF
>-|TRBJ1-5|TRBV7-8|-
TGTGCCAGCAGCCTAGGACAGTATCAGCCCCAGCATTTT
CASSLGQYQPQHF
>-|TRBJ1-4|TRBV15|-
TGTGCCACCCGAGGCGGTGAAAAACTGTTTTTT
CATRGGEKLFF
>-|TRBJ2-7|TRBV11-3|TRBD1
TGTGCCAGCAGCCGGGGACAGGGCCTCTACGAGCAGTACTTC
CASSRGQGLYEQYF
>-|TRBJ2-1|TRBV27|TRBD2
TGTGCCAGCAGTTTACGTCTAGCGGAATACAATGAGCAGTTCTTC
CASSLRLAEYNEQFF
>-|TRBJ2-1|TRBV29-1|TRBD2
TGCAGCGTTGAAGTGGCTAGCGGGGTCGTTCAGTTCTTC
CSVEVASGVVQFF
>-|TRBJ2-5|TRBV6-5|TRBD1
TGTGCCAGCAGTTATTCCGACAGGGGGCGAAAGACCCAGTACTTC
CASSYSDRGRKTQYF
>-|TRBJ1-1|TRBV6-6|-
TGTGCCAGCAGTTACCGGGGCCGGGGGGACACTGAAGCTTTCTTT
CASSYRGRGDTEAFF
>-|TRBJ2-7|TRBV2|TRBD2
TGTGCCAGCAGAGCCTGGACTAGCGGGATCTACGAGCAGTACTTC
CASRAWTSGIYEQYF
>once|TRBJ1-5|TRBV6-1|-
TGTGCCAGCACCCGGGGTTTGGGGGGAAATCAGCCCCAGCATTTT
CASTRGLGGNQPQHF
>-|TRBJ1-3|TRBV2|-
TGTGCCAGCAGTGGGGCCAGGGCTGGAAACACCATATATTTT
CASSGARAGNTIYF
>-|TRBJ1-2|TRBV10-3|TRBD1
TGTGCCGCGGGACAGGACCCCTATGGCTACACCTTC
CAAGQDPYGYTF
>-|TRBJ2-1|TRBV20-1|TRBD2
TGCAGTGCTCAAAGCGGGGATGAGCAGTTCTTC
CSAQSGDEQFF
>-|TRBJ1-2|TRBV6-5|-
TGTGCCAGCAGTCCCCTGCAGGGCCCCTATGGCTACACCTTC
CASSPLQGPYGYTF
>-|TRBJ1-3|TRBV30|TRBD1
TGTGCCTGGAGTCCGGACAGGGGGTTCTCTGGAAACACCATATATTTT
CAWSPDRGFSGNTIYF
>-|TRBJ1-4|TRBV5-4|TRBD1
TGTGCCAGCAGCTTGGGAGGGACAGGAGATGAAAAACTGTTTTTT
CASSLGGTGDEKLFF
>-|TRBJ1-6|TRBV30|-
TGTGCCTGGAGTTCCGGGGGCTATAATTCACCCCTCCACTTT
CAWSSGGYNSPLHF
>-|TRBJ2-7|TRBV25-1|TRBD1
TGTGCCAGCAGTCTAACAGGGGCCCACGAGCAGTACTTC
CASSLTGAHEQYF
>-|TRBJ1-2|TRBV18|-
TGTGCCAGCTCACCCGACAAGAACTATGGCTACACCTTC
CASSPDKNYGYTF
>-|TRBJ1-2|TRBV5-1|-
TGCGCCAGCAGCCTAGGGGGTACGAACTATGGCTACACCTTC
CASSLGGTNYGYTF
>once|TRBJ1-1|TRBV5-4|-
TGTGCCAGCAGCCGGGGACAAGGACTGAACACTGAAGCTTTCTTT
CASSRGQGLNTEAFF
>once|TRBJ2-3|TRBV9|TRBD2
TGTGCCAGCAGCGCCCAAGCTAGCGGGGGGGGCACAGATACGCAGTATTTT
CASSAQASGGGTDTQYF
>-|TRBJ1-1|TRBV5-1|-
TGCGCCAGCAGCTTGGTAGCGGACCCAACGCTCGAAGCTTTCTTT
CASSLVADPTLEAFF
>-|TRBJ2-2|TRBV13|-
TGTGCCAGCAGCTTGGAGGGATTTGGTGGAGACGGGGAGCTGTTTTTT
CASSLEGFGGDGELFF
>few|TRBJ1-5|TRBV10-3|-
TGTGCCATCAGTGAGAAGGAGGCGGTCAATCAGCCCCAGCATTTT
CAISEKEAVNQPQHF
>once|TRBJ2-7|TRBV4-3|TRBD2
TGCGCCAGCAGCCAAGAGGTCGGGGCGGGGGGCACCGGGGAGCAGTACTTC
CASSQEVGAGGTGEQYF
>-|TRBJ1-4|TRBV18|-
TGTGCCAGCTCACCCCCTCCGGCTAATGAAAAACTGTTTTTT
CASSPPPANEKLFF
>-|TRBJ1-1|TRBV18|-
TGTGCCAGCTCACCTCTGGACAGTGAAGCTTTCTTT
CASSPLDSEAFF